This passage covers 27 T cell receptor beta chains from one sample sequenced in a study of cytomegalovirus exposure and HLA in healthy donors (dated by TCRdb to about 2017). The protocol used for the library was the immunoSEQ multiplex PCR assay. For the multiplex PCR, a mixture combining 60 forward primers for TCR Vbeta segments and 13 reverse primers for TCR Jbeta segments was used. TCRdb obtained this table from immuneACCESS and retained in-frame rearrangements with V and J assigned. These tables miss some clones; where compared with another copy, unresolved V genes account for less than half of the shortfall, and the remainder is unexplained. The sample table holds under 200,000 clones, of which roughly 79% were seen once. The leading ten clones occupy over 1% of the sample. Sample: PBMCs. The receptors here all came from a woman in her 50s in good health and CMV-seronegative.

The table lists this clone with a few counts. The chain has TRBV29-1 and TRBJ2-7, with TRBD2 matching over 13 bases. Germline CDR1 and CDR2: SQVTM and ANQGSEA. The ends lost 3 bases at V and 3 bases at J; junction bases unmatched: 5. The CDR3 has 15 amino acids. The CDR3 spells CSVEAGTSGVYEQYF. In DNA, the CDR3 is TGCAGCGTTGAGGCAGGGACTAGCGGGGTCTACGAGCAGTACTTC.

This chain connects TRBV28 to TRBJ2-7; D remains ambiguous. Germline values: CDR1 MDHEN, CDR2 SYDVKM. The CDR3 is 11 residues long. The V end lost 2 bases, the J end lost 5 bases, and 4 bases lay between the germline ends. CDR3 nucleotide sequence: TGTGCCAGCAGTTTAAGAGACGAGCAGTACTTC. It codes for CASSLRDEQYF.

With respect to this clone: The same CDR3 also results from other DNA sequences found in this sample. This chain uses TRBV4-3 with TRBJ1-5; 9 nucleotides line up with TRBD1. Trimming cost V 1 base and J 7 bases; bases outside gene matches: 2. Germline V lookup: CDR1 LGHNA, CDR2 YSLEER. This CDR3 region has 14 residues. CDR3 nucleotide sequence: TGCGCCAGCAGCCAAGGACAGGGGGAGCAGCCCCAGCATTTT. This sequence encodes CASSQGQGEQPQHF.

In this sample, this clone turned up a few times. The chain has TRBV25-1 and TRBJ2-7; the D gene is possibly TRBD2 (5 bases). The CDR3 runs 14 residues. Trimming took off 2 bases at V and 6 bases at J, with 14 bases between the two ends. CDR1 MGHDK and CDR2 SYGVNS come from the germline V gene. The CDR3 DNA is TGTGCCAGCAGTGAAGAGGCTAGTGCGGGCGAGCAGTACTTC. Encoded protein: CASSEEASAGEQYF.

The rearrangement uses TRBV9 and TRBJ2-5, with 13 bases that match TRBD2. Per the germline V gene, CDR1 is SGDLS and CDR2 is YYNGEE. J lost 5 bases, V lost 0 bases, and 7 bases had no gene match. This CDR3 has 17 amino acids. CDR3 DNA: TGTGCCAGCAGCGTAGGGACTAGCGGGGGCGTGGGGGAGACCCAGTACTTC. Its translation is CASSVGTSGGVGETQYF.

The rearrangement links TRBV10-2 to TRBJ1-4; D is unclear. Germline V CDR1 and CDR2: WSHSY, SAAADI. The V end was cut by 10 bases, the J end by 0 bases, with 12 bases between. This CDR3 spans 14 amino acids. CDR3 region: CATRNQATNEKLFF. CDR3 nucleotides: TGCGCCACGCGGAACCAAGCAACTAATGAAAAACTGTTTTTT.

Only one count was recorded for this clone. The chain recombines TRBV7-9 with TRBJ1-2; the D gene is possibly TRBD1 (5 bases). CDR1 is SEHNR, CDR2 FQNEAQ, per germline (reference sequence). Trimming stripped 1 base from V and 8 bases from J, with 8 bases between. The CDR3 covers 12 residues. CDR3 region: CASSLEGYGYTF. The CDR3 DNA sequence: TGTGCCAGCAGCTTAGAGGGGTACGGCTACACCTTC.

The table lists this clone with a count of one. V is TRBV2 and J is TRBJ1-2; TRBD1 matches at 12 bases. Germline lookup yields CDR1 SNHLY and CDR2 FYNNEI. The CDR3 consists of 16 residues. J gave up 3 bases and V 3 bases, and 5 bases lay outside the gene matches. The CDR3 DNA sequence: TGTGCCAGCAGTGAGACCGGGACAGGGGGCGACTATGGCTACACCTTC. Encoded protein: CASSETGTGGDYGYTF.

This chain uses TRBV5-6 with TRBJ1-2; 7 bases line up with TRBD1. V lost 0 bases and J lost 2; bases outside the gene matches: 1. The CDR3 covers 14 residues. The germline CDR1 and CDR2 sequences are SGHDT and YYEEEE. CDR3 in DNA: TGTGCCAGCAGCTTGGCAGGGGGAAACTATGGCTACACCTTC. It translates to CASSLAGGNYGYTF.

V and J are TRBV5-1 and TRBJ2-3, with D possibly TRBD1 on 5 matching bases. This CDR3 region has 19 residues. The V end lost 0 bases, the J end lost 0 bases, and 20 bases lay between the germline ends. Germline V gene lookup returns CDR1 SGHRS and CDR2 YFSETQ. The CDR3 nucleotides read TGCGCCAGCAGCTTGGTACAGGATTGGGGAATAACTAGCACAGATACGCAGTATTTT. It encodes CASSLVQDWGITSTDTQYF.

V usage is TRBV4-3 and J usage is TRBJ2-7; TRBD1 matches 7 bases. Trimming took 1 base from V and 4 from J; bases not matched to a gene: 4. The CDR3 runs to 14 residues. Germline V gives CDR1 LGHNA, CDR2 YSLEER. As DNA, the CDR3 is TGCGCCAGCAGCCAAGTGGCGGACAGGTACGAGCAGTACTTC. This sequence encodes CASSQVADRYEQYF.

The rearrangement joins TRBV9 to TRBJ2-1, with D hard to call. Trimming removed 4 bases from V and 0 bases from J, with 8 bases in between. This CDR3 is 14 amino acids long. The germline V gene has CDR1 SGDLS and CDR2 YYNGEE. The CDR3: CASSPISSYNEQFF. The CDR3 nucleotides read TGTGCCAGCAGCCCCATTAGCTCCTACAATGAGCAGTTCTTC.

The rearrangement links TRBV7-2 to TRBJ1-1; 10 bases are a match to TRBD1. Germline CDR1 reads SGHTA; CDR2 reads FQGNSA. After removal of 3 bases from V and 11 bases from J, the junction contained 15 bases not matched to a gene. The CDR3 runs to 16 residues. The CDR3 is CASSFYWGDRGLKAFF. In DNA, the CDR3 is TGTGCCAGCAGCTTTTATTGGGGGGACAGGGGATTAAAGGCTTTCTTT.

This clone turned up a few times. CDR3 loop: CASSLVAGGPHEQYF. The CDR3 DNA sequence: TGTGCCAGCAGCCTAGTAGCGGGAGGGCCCCACGAGCAGTACTTC. The chain carries TRBV6-5 and TRBJ2-7, with 11 positions matching TRBD2. The CDR3 is made up of 15 amino acids. Trimming at V came to 6 bases and at J to 5 bases, leaving 9 bases not matched to a gene. Per the germline V gene, CDR1 is MNHEY and CDR2 is SVGAGI.

This clone was counted a few times. The chain uses TRBV30 and TRBJ1-1, with TRBD1 matching over 9 bases. V was pared by 5 bases and J by 4 bases, with 8 bases of the junction left unmatched. The V gene's germline CDR1 is GTSNPN and CDR2 SVGIG (reference sequence). The CDR3 is 14 amino acids. CDR3 sequence reads: CAWDRTGALTEAFF. The CDR3 DNA is TGTGCCTGGGACCGGACAGGGGCCCTCACTGAAGCTTTCTTT.

The V and J genes are TRBV25-1 and TRBJ1-1; the D gene is possibly TRBD1 (5 bases). With 3 bases removed from V and 4 bases from J, the gap between germline ends came to 18 bases. CDR3 length: 16 residues. Germline assignment: CDR1 MGHDK and CDR2 SYGVNS. The CDR3 loop is CASSDSSMRGGTEAFF. CDR3 nucleotide sequence: TGTGCCAGCAGTGACTCGAGCATGCGGGGGGGCACTGAAGCTTTCTTT.

There are a few counts of this clone. The chain uses TRBV11-1 and TRBJ1-1, with D unresolved. Germline lookup yields CDR1 SGHAT and CDR2 FQDESV (reference sequence). The CDR3 is 16 residues long. The V end was cut by 1 base, the J end by 0 bases, with 12 bases between. CDR3 in DNA: TGTGCCAGCAGCTTAGTCGTCCGTCGGGTGAACACTGAAGCTTTCTTT. Translated: CASSLVVRRVNTEAFF.

This chain joins TRBV5-3 and TRBJ1-6, with D possibly TRBD1 on 5 matching bases. TRBV5-3 is noted as an ORF with a role that remains uncertain. The CDR3 runs to 15 residues. Trimming removed 2 bases from V and 6 bases from J, with 12 bases in between. This CDR3 is CARSFSLGANSPLHF. The CDR3 nucleotides are TGTGCCAGAAGCTTCAGTTTAGGGGCTAATTCACCCCTCCACTTT.

J is TRBJ2-7 and V is TRBV5-1, with 9 bases identical to TRBD1. V shed 7 bases and J 3 bases; nucleotides not matched to a gene: 2. CDR1 and CDR2 from the germline V gene are SGHRS and YFSETQ. The CDR3 spans 12 residues. The CDR3: CASGGQGYEQYF. CDR3 coding DNA: TGCGCCAGCGGGGGACAGGGCTACGAGCAGTACTTC. Based on the CDR3 plus reference TRBV5-1 and TRBJ2-7, the full variable domain is KAGVTQTPRYLIKTRGQQVTLSCSPISGHRSVSWYQQTPGQGLQFLFEYFSETQRNKGNFPGRFSGRQFSNSRSEMNVSTLELGDSALYLCASGGQGYEQYFGPGTRLTVT.

This chain's CDR3 is CASSPGGASGGHEQFF. CDR3 nucleotide sequence: TGCGCCAGCAGCCCCGGGGGGGCTAGCGGGGGCCATGAGCAGTTCTTC. V gene TRBV5-1 combines with J gene TRBJ2-1; TRBD2 matches at 10 bases. This CDR3 comprises 16 residues. Unmatched junction bases numbered 12, after V lost 4 bases and J lost 8 bases. CDR1 and CDR2 (germline): SGHRS, YFSETQ.

V and J are TRBV11-3 and TRBJ1-1; D perhaps matches TRBD1 (5 bases). There are 13 residues in the CDR3. V shed 4 bases and J shed 5 bases, with 11 bases lying between them. Germline V gives CDR1 SGHNT, CDR2 YENEEA. The CDR3 region has the DNA TGTGCCAGCAGCTCAATACCAGGGACTGAAGCTTTCTTT. Translation gives CASSSIPGTEAFF. The full variable domain, rest sourced from reference TRBV11-3 and TRBJ1-1, is EAGVVQSPRYKIIEKKQPVAFWCNPISGHNTLYWYLQNLGQGPELLIRYENEEAVDDSQLPKDRFSAERLKGVDSTLKIQPAELGDSAVYLCASSSIPGTEAFFGQGTRLTVV.

J is TRBJ2-7 and V is TRBV5-6; D is perhaps TRBD2 (6 bases). The CDR3 consists of 16 residues. V shed 4 bases and J shed 0 bases, with 17 bases lying between them. The germline gives CDR1 SGHDT, CDR2 YYEEEE. CDR3 sequence (DNA): TGTGCCAGCAGCCGGCTGGCGGGACCGAGCTCCTACGAGCAGTACTTC. Translation gives CASSRLAGPSSYEQYF.

The chain uses TRBV7-2 and TRBJ2-7; TRBD1 matches at 7 bases. This CDR3 region has 14 residues. Germline trimming cut 3 bases from V and 6 bases from J; bases unmatched to any gene: 8. Germline V gives CDR1 SGHTA, CDR2 FQGNSA. As DNA, the CDR3 is TGTGCCAGCAGCTTGGTCAGGGGGTACTCCGAGCAGTACTTC. Residues: CASSLVRGYSEQYF.

The chain links TRBV7-7 to TRBJ2-1; 7 bases agree with TRBD2. V lost 5 bases to trimming and J lost 2 bases; unmatched junction nucleotides: 6. CDR1 SSHAT and CDR2 FNYEAQ come from the germline V gene (reference sequence). The CDR3 consists of 15 residues. The CDR3 bases are TGTGCCAGCAGCCTTCTAGCGGACCCCTACAATGAGCAGTTCTTC. Protein: CASSLLADPYNEQFF.

J is TRBJ1-1 and V is TRBV18; 9 positions agree with TRBD1. Germline CDR1 reads KGHSH; CDR2 reads LQKENI. V was clipped by 3 bases and J by 7 bases; unmatched bases: 6. The CDR3 spans 14 residues. This chain's CDR3 is CASSPGTGRDEAFF. CDR3 sequence (DNA): TGTGCCAGCTCACCTGGGACAGGGAGAGATGAAGCTTTCTTT. Full variable domain (missing parts from reference TRBV18 and TRBJ1-1): NAGVMQNPRHLVRRRGQEARLRCSPMKGHSHVYWYRQLPEEGLKFMVYLQKENIIDESGMPKERFSAEFPKEGPSILRIQQVVRGDSAAYFCASSPGTGRDEAFFGQGTRLTVV.

The CDR3 sequence: CASSQGDRRNEKLFF. In DNA form, the CDR3 reads TGCGCCAGCAGCCAGGGGGACAGGAGGAATGAAAAACTGTTTTTT. The J gene is TRBJ1-4, the V gene TRBV4-1; TRBD1 matches 8 bases. The CDR3 loop spans 15 amino acids. With V trimmed by 3 bases and J by 5 bases, 5 bases remained unmatched. Germline V gives CDR1 MGHRA, CDR2 YSYEKL.

The CDR3 bases are TGTGCCAGCTCCCGCCTACAGACAGGGCCGAACACCGGGGAGCTGTTTTTT. It translates to CASSRLQTGPNTGELFF. The chain uses TRBV18 and TRBJ2-2, with TRBD1 identical over 7 bases. J lost 0 bases, V lost 6 bases, and 10 bases had no gene match. CDR3 length equals 17 residues. CDR1 is KGHSH and CDR2 is LQKENI in the germline V gene.